Presented here are 5 T cell receptor beta chains from one specimen sequenced in a study of cytomegalovirus exposure and HLA in healthy donors. Use of 60 Vbeta and 13 Jbeta primers characterized the PCR. Assay used: immunoSEQ multiplex PCR; TCRdb lists only in-frame clones, some missing. Its clone listing holds roughly 80,000 clones. Sequencing used PBMCs. All receptors derive from a man between 45 and 60 years old in good health and CMV-seronegative.

This chain connects TRBV5-1 to TRBJ1-6; 8 bases are shared with TRBD1. V shed 5 bases and J 9 bases; nucleotides not matched to a gene: 10. From germline, CDR1 is SGHRS and CDR2 YFSETQ. The CDR3 is made up of 15 amino acids. The CDR3 sequence is CASSPDRAPISPLHF. For the CDR3, the DNA is TGCGCCAGCAGTCCGGACAGGGCCCCAATTTCACCCCTCCACTTT.

V and J are TRBV30 and TRBJ1-2, with 7 positions matching TRBD1. V lost 0 bases and J lost 4; bases outside the gene matches: 2. The CDR3 consists of 13 residues. Germline-derived CDR1 and CDR2 are GTSNPN and SVGIG (reference sequence). The CDR3 nucleotides are TGTGCCTGGAGTGTACGACAGGGCTATGGCTACACCTTC. It encodes CAWSVRQGYGYTF.

The V and J genes are TRBV2 and TRBJ1-1; D is unresolved. Trimming took 2 bases from V and 5 from J, leaving 6 bases between them. Germline CDR1 and CDR2: SNHLY and FYNNEI. The CDR3 has 12 amino acids. The CDR3 reads CASSEQETEAFF. The CDR3 DNA is TGTGCCAGCAGTGAACAGGAAACTGAAGCTTTCTTT.

This chain joins TRBV29-1 and TRBJ2-5, with TRBD1 as a possible D gene (5 bases). Trimming left V 6 bases short and J 4 bases short, with 12 bases between. The germline CDR1 and CDR2 sequences are SQVTM and ANQGSEA. There are 12 residues in the CDR3. The CDR3 DNA reads TGCAGCGTAGCAGGGTCAGGAGAGACCCAGTACTTC. Residues: CSVAGSGETQYF.

The chain is built from TRBV19 and TRBJ1-5; no clear D. The CDR3 runs 15 residues. Trimming took 7 bases from V and 3 from J, leaving 16 bases between them. Germline assignment: CDR1 LNHDA and CDR2 SQIVND (reference sequence). CDR3 DNA sequence: TGTGCCAGTAAAGCGGGATACAGAGACAATCAGCCCCAGCATTTT. This codes for CASKAGYRDNQPQHF.